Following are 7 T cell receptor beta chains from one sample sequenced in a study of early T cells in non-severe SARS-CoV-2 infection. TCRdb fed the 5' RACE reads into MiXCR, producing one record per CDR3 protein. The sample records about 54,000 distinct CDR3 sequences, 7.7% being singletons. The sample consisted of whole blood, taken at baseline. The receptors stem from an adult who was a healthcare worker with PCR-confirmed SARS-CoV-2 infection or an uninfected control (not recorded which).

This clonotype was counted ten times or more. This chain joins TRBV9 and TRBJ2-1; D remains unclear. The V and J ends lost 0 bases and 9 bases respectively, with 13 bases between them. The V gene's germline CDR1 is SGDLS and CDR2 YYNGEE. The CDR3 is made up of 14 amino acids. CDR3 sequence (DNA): TGTGCCAGCAGCGTAGCATCTCTGAGGCGTGAGCAGTTCTTC. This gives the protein CASSVASLRREQFF.

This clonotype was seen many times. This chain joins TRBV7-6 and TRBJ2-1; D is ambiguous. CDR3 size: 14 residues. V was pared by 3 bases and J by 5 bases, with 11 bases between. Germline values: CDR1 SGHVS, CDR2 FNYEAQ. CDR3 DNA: TGTGCCAGCAGCTTTGGTAACAGAAACAATGAGCAGTTCTTC. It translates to CASSFGNRNNEQFF.

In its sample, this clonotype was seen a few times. In DNA, the CDR3 is TGTGCCAGCAGCCCCGGACTCGCTACGCAGTATTTT. It specifies CASSPGLATQYF. The chain is built from TRBV3-1 and TRBJ2-3; D is possibly TRBD2 (5 bases). Between the trimmed V and J ends, which lost 4 bases and 8 bases, there was a span of 10 bases. There are 12 residues in the CDR3. Germline CDR1 is LGHDT and CDR2 is YNNKEL (reference sequence).

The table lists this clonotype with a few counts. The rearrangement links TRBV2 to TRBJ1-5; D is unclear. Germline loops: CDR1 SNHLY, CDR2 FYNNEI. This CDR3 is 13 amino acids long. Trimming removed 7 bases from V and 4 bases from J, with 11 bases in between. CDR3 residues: CASNFQGNQPQHF. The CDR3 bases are TGTGCCAGCAATTTCCAAGGGAATCAGCCCCAGCATTTT.

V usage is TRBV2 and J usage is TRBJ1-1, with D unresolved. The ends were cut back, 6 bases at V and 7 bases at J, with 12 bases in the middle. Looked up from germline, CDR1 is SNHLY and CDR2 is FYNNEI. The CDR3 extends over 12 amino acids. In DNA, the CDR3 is TGTGCCAGCAGGAGAGATCAGTTTGAAGCTTTCTTT. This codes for CASRRDQFEAFF.

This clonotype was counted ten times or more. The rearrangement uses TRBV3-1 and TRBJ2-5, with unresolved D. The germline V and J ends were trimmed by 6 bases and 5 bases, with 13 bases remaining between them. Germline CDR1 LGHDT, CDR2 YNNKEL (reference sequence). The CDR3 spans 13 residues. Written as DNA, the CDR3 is TGTGCCAGCAGTCGTAGGAGCGAGGAGACCCAGTACTTC. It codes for CASSRRSEETQYF.

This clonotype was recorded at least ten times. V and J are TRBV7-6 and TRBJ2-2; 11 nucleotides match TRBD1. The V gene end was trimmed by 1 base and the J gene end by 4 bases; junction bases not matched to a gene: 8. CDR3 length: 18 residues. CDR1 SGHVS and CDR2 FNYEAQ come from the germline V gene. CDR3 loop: CASSLGVKGQGATGELFF. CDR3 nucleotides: TGTGCCAGCAGCTTAGGTGTAAAAGGACAGGGGGCCACCGGGGAGCTGTTTTTT.